The 18 T cell receptor beta chains in this list originate from one sample, sequenced in a study of blood T cell repertoires in COVID-19. Using immunoSEQ multiplex PCR, the repertoire was profiled, and TCRdb retains in-frame clones only, with some absent. The data contain around 130,000 clones, about four fifths of them singletons. Sequenced sample: peripheral blood. The receptors come from a human donor in a cohort sampled during active COVID-19.

This chain uses TRBV29-1 with TRBJ2-7, with 7 bases fitting TRBD2. Looked up from germline, CDR1 is SQVTM and CDR2 is ANQGSEA. The CDR3 sequence is 13 residues long. DNA of the CDR3: TGCAGTTGGGGGGGGGACGGATCCTACGAGCAGTACTTC. Residues: CSWGGDGSYEQYF.

The rearrangement links TRBV7-3 to TRBJ1-1; possibly TRBD1 for D (6 bases). The CDR3 is made up of 13 amino acids. Trimming cost V 4 bases and J 6 bases, with 12 bases left between them. Per the germline V gene, CDR1 is SGHTA and CDR2 is FQGTGA. CDR3 nucleotide sequence: TGTGCCAGCAGCTCCCGGACAGCCCCTGAAGCTTTCTTT. The encoded protein is CASSSRTAPEAFF.

This clone showed up just a few times. The V and J genes are TRBV10-1 and TRBJ1-6; D may be TRBD1 (6 bases). The CDR3 contains 13 residues. Germline CDR1 reads WNHNN; CDR2 reads SYGVQD (reference sequence). Trimming shortened V by 8 bases and J by 7 bases, and 12 bases separated the two germline ends. CDR3 bases: TGCGCCAGCGGGGACAAAATCAATTCACCCCTCCACTTT. Its translation: CASGDKINSPLHF.

The V call is TRBV10-3, the J call TRBJ1-1, with unresolved D. The CDR3 consists of 11 residues. V lost 5 bases and J lost 6, with 7 bases in between. The germline V gene has CDR1 ENHRY and CDR2 SYGVKD. The CDR3 loop reads CAISIGAEAFF. CDR3 DNA sequence: TGTGCCATCAGTATCGGGGCTGAAGCTTTCTTT.

The chain links TRBV7-2 to TRBJ1-6; D is possibly TRBD1 (5 bases). Looked up from germline, CDR1 is SGHTA and CDR2 is FQGNSA. This CDR3 has 16 amino acids. Deletions cut 0 bases from V and 8 bases from J, with 14 bases between. The CDR3 loop is CASSLALAGFHSPLHF. DNA for the CDR3: TGTGCCAGCAGCTTAGCGCTGGCAGGGTTTCATTCACCCCTCCACTTT. Variable domain in full (rest from reference TRBV7-2 and TRBJ1-6): GAGVSQSPSNKVTEKGKDVELRCDPISGHTALYWYRQSLGQGLEFLIYFQGNSAPDKSGLPSDRFSAERTGGSVSTLTIQRTQQEDSAVYLCASSLALAGFHSPLHFGNGTRLTVT.

The V gene is TRBV15, the J gene TRBJ2-5, with D unclear. There are 15 residues in the CDR3. Looked up from germline, CDR1 is LNHNV and CDR2 is YYDKDF (reference sequence). Trimming stripped 1 base from V and 5 bases from J, with 14 bases between. DNA of the CDR3: TGTGCCACCAGCAGAGGTGTGGGCCCAAGGGAGACCCAGTACTTC. Amino acids: CATSRGVGPRETQYF. Supplemented by reference TRBV15 and TRBJ2-5, the full variable domain reads DAMVIQNPRYQVTQFGKPVTLSCSQTLNHNVMYWYQQKSSQAPKLLFHYYDKDFNNEADTPDNFQSRRPNTSFCFLDIRSPGLGDTAMYLCATSRGVGPRETQYFGPGTRLLVL.

The rearrangement joins TRBV6-5 to TRBJ2-2; 11 bases agree with TRBD1. The germline V gene encodes CDR1 MNHEY and CDR2 SVGAGI. V was clipped by 6 bases and J by 7 bases; unmatched bases: 4. The CDR3 totals 14 residues. In DNA, the CDR3 is TGTGCCAGCAGAAGGGACAGGGGGATCGGGGAGCTGTTTTTT. Translation gives CASRRDRGIGELFF.

The V and J genes are TRBV4-1 and TRBJ2-3; 7 bases match TRBD2. This CDR3 has 17 amino acids. Germline V gene sequence: CDR1 MGHRA, CDR2 YSYEKL. The V gene end was trimmed by 0 bases and the J gene end by 3 bases; junction bases not matched to a gene: 9. The CDR3 reads CASSQDSGRGATDTQYF. CDR3 sequence (DNA): TGCGCCAGCAGCCAAGACAGTGGGAGGGGCGCGACAGATACGCAGTATTTT.

V usage is TRBV5-1 and J usage is TRBJ1-2; the D gene is possibly TRBD1 (5 bases). Trimming removed 1 base at V and 6 bases at J, with 13 bases between. CDR1 SGHRS and CDR2 YFSETQ come from the germline V gene. The CDR3 length is 14 residues. The CDR3 nucleotides are TGCGCCAGCAGCTTGACAGAGTTAGGGGATGGCTACACCTTC. It is translated as CASSLTELGDGYTF. The full variable domain, its missing parts supplied by reference TRBV5-1 and TRBJ1-2, is KAGVTQTPRYLIKTRGQQVTLSCSPISGHRSVSWYQQTPGQGLQFLFEYFSETQRNKGNFPGRFSGRQFSNSRSEMNVSTLELGDSALYLCASSLTELGDGYTFGSGTRLTVV.

V is TRBV29-1 and J is TRBJ2-7, with 11 bases identical to TRBD1. The CDR3 has 15 residues. Germline CDR1 and CDR2: SQVTM and ANQGSEA. J gave up 3 bases and V 3 bases, and 7 bases lay outside the gene matches. Written as DNA, the CDR3 is TGCAGCGTTGAGCCCTCCGGGACAGGGGGCTACGAGCAGTACTTC. Its translation: CSVEPSGTGGYEQYF.

The rearrangement uses TRBV7-2 and TRBJ1-1; D may be TRBD1 (6 bases). Germline V gene sequence: CDR1 SGHTA, CDR2 FQGNSA. Trimming pared 3 bases from V and 1 base from J, leaving 21 bases between. The CDR3 covers 18 residues. The CDR3 loop is CASSLAQGRGNRNTEAFF. The CDR3 bases are TGTGCCAGCAGCTTGGCGCAGGGGCGAGGGAATAGGAACACTGAAGCTTTCTTT.

The J gene is TRBJ1-4, the V gene TRBV10-3; D gene ambiguous. The CDR3 contains 13 residues. CDR1 and CDR2 from the germline V gene are ENHRY and SYGVKD. Trimming removed 5 bases at V and 6 bases at J, with 10 bases between. The CDR3 coding sequence is TGTGCCATCAGTACAGTAGCGGATGAAAAACTGTTTTTT. Its protein product is CAISTVADEKLFF.

The table lists this clone with a few counts. The chain uses TRBV19 and TRBJ1-5; tentatively, D is TRBD1 (5 bases). The ends were cut back, 5 bases at V and 3 bases at J, with 11 bases in the middle. The germline CDR1 and CDR2 sequences are LNHDA and SQIVND (reference sequence). This CDR3 is built from 14 residues. Here the CDR3 DNA reads TGTGCCAGTAGTCCGTTAGGGGTCAATCAGCCCCAGCATTTT. Translated, it gives CASSPLGVNQPQHF.

The chain has TRBV18 and TRBJ1-1; D is unresolved. There are 14 residues in the CDR3. The V end lost 9 bases, the J end lost 0 bases, and 14 bases lay between the germline ends. The germline gives CDR1 KGHSH, CDR2 LQKENI. The CDR3 protein is CASSSGVLNTEAFF. The CDR3 DNA follows: TGTGCCAGTTCTTCCGGGGTTCTGAACACTGAAGCTTTCTTT. The full variable domain, completed using reference TRBV18 and TRBJ1-1, is NAGVMQNPRHLVRRRGQEARLRCSPMKGHSHVYWYRQLPEEGLKFMVYLQKENIIDESGMPKERFSAEFPKEGPSILRIQQVVRGDSAAYFCASSSGVLNTEAFFGQGTRLTVV.

The rearrangement uses TRBV5-8 and TRBJ1-2; 8 nucleotides agree with TRBD1. V was pared by 4 bases and J by 10 bases, with 6 bases of the junction left unmatched. The V gene's germline CDR1 is SGHTS and CDR2 YDEGEE. The CDR3 covers 12 residues. The CDR3, as DNA: TGTGCCAGCAGCCCCCGGACAGGGACCTACACCTTC. Its protein product is CASSPRTGTYTF.

The chain carries TRBV2 and TRBJ2-3; D is possibly TRBD2 (5 bases). The CDR3 extends over 15 amino acids. CDR1 and CDR2 (germline): SNHLY, FYNNEI. Trimming took 1 base from V and 6 from J, leaving 14 bases between them. Here the CDR3 reads CASSEGSGNLDTQYF. Written as DNA, the CDR3 is TGTGCCAGCAGTGAAGGGAGCGGCAACCTTGATACGCAGTATTTT.

V is TRBV28 and J is TRBJ2-2; 10 bases agree with TRBD1. Germline trimming cut 6 bases from V and 2 bases from J; bases unmatched to any gene: 0. The germline CDR1 and CDR2 sequences are MDHEN and SYDVKM. This CDR3 contains 14 residues. CDR3 sequence (DNA): TGTGCCAGCAGGACAGGGGGCAACACCGGGGAGCTGTTTTTT. Protein: CASRTGGNTGELFF.

The chain employs TRBV7-9 and TRBJ1-1, with D possibly matching TRBD1 (5 bases). CDR1 and CDR2 from the germline V gene are SEHNR and FQNEAQ (reference sequence). Trimming cost V 3 bases and J 1 base, with 9 bases left between them. The CDR3 has 14 amino acids. As DNA, the CDR3 is TGTGCCAGCAGCTTTTTTCAGGGGAACACTGAAGCTTTCTTT. Its translation is CASSFFQGNTEAFF.